These T cell receptor beta chains were read from a single sample in a study of blood T cell repertoires in COVID-19. TCRdb's copy holds only in-frame clones and misses some; the assay was immunoSEQ multiplex PCR. The repertoire has 95,000 to 100,000 clones, around 85% of them found once; the top ten carry about 10%. Input material: peripheral blood. The receptor set was obtained from a woman older than 75 with acute or convalescent COVID-19. CDR3s include the opening cysteine and the closing phenylalanine or tryptophan. A D gene is named only where the DNA matches it firmly. Part of the rows lack a size; the others show once, few, many or a class for expanded clones.

-	TRBJ2-7	few	TRBV6-2/TRBV6-3	CASSYSRGSGGYEQYF	TGTGCCAGCAGTTACTCTCGGGGATCCGGAGGCTACGAGCAGTACTTC
-	TRBJ2-1	-	TRBV11-3	CASSLDSRNEQFF	TGTGCCAGCAGCTTAGACTCGCGGAATGAGCAGTTCTTC
-	TRBJ2-3	-	TRBV5-4	CASSLSGTDTQYF	TGTGCCAGCAGCTTGTCTGGCACAGATACGCAGTATTTT
TRBD1	TRBJ1-4	-	TRBV19	CASSIGSGTVEKLFF	TGTGCCAGTAGTATCGGGTCGGGGACAGTAGAAAAACTGTTTTTT
TRBD1	TRBJ1-1	-	TRBV6-5	CASSLGTGYTEAFF	TGTGCCAGCAGTTTAGGGACAGGGTATACTGAAGCTTTCTTT
-	TRBJ2-7	-	TRBV29-1	CSVRRGLSYEQYF	TGCAGCGTTAGGAGGGGGCTCTCCTACGAGCAGTACTTC
TRBD2	TRBJ2-1	-	TRBV5-1	CASSLGGLAGYNEQFF	TGCGCCAGCAGCTTGGGCGGGCTAGCGGGGTACAATGAGCAGTTCTTC
-	TRBJ2-2	-	TRBV5-1	CASSLAQNTGELFF	TGCGCCAGCAGCTTGGCACAGAACACCGGGGAGCTGTTTTTT
-	TRBJ1-6	-	TRBV18	CASSPGQDNSPLHF	TGTGCCAGCTCACCTGGGCAGGATAATTCACCCCTCCACTTT
-	TRBJ2-5	-	TRBV6-5	CASSSRVLQETQYF	TGTGCCAGCAGTTCCAGGGTCCTTCAAGAGACCCAGTACTTC
-	TRBJ1-1	-	TRBV6-5	CASSYSRNGNTEAFF	TGTGCCAGCAGTTACTCGAGGAATGGGAACACTGAAGCTTTCTTT
-	TRBJ1-1	-	TRBV28	CASSLWKQLNTEAFF	TGTGCCAGCAGTTTATGGAAACAGCTGAACACTGAAGCTTTCTTT
TRBD1	TRBJ1-2	-	TRBV5-6	CASSSFRESTGENYGYTF	TGTGCCAGCAGCTCCTTCCGGGAATCGACAGGGGAGAACTATGGCTACACCTTC
-	TRBJ1-1	-	TRBV4-3	CASSQDRRVTEAFF	TGCGCCAGCAGCCAAGACAGGAGGGTCACTGAAGCTTTCTTT
TRBD2	TRBJ2-7	-	TRBV5-4	CASSSGTSGTYEQYF	TGTGCCAGCAGCTCCGGGACTAGCGGTACCTACGAGCAGTACTTC
TRBD1	TRBJ2-3	few	TRBV15	CATSSHRGQIPTDTQYF	TGTGCCACCAGCAGCCACAGGGGACAGATCCCCACAGATACGCAGTATTTT
-	TRBJ1-2	-	TRBV27	CASTVRDTLPYTF	TGTGCCAGCACCGTCCGGGACACACTGCCGTATACCTTC
-	TRBJ1-5	-	TRBV2	CASGTGFGDQPQHF	TGTGCCAGCGGAACAGGGTTCGGTGATCAGCCCCAGCATTTT
-	TRBJ2-5	medium-sized	TRBV7-6	CASSPDLGRWGSETQYF	TGTGCCAGCAGCCCCGATTTGGGGAGATGGGGTTCGGAGACCCAGTACTTC
-	TRBJ1-2	-	TRBV27	CASSFTGRGYGYTF	TGTGCCAGCAGTTTTACAGGGCGCGGCTATGGCTACACCTTC
TRBD2	TRBJ2-1	-	TRBV6-4	CASSRMGGVNNEQFF	TGTGCCAGCAGTCGCATGGGAGGGGTCAACAATGAGCAGTTCTTC
-	TRBJ1-1	-	TRBV2	CASSEGRTAF	TGTGCCAGCAGTGAAGGCCGGACTGCCTTT
TRBD1	TRBJ2-3	-	TRBV7-9	CASSLSEGAGSDTQYF	TGTGCCAGCAGCTTATCTGAGGGGGCCGGATCAGATACGCAGTATTTT
TRBD2	TRBJ2-5	-	TRBV20-1	CSASLVIAGGPLIETQYF	TGCAGTGCTAGTTTGGTAATAGCGGGGGGCCCGCTCATCGAGACCCAGTACTTC
-	TRBJ1-4	-	TRBV6-2/TRBV6-3	CASSYSSRGLFF	TGTGCCAGCAGTTACTCGTCCCGGGGACTGTTTTTT
TRBD2	TRBJ2-5	-	TRBV7-2	CASSLGLAGGSGETQYF	TGTGCCAGCAGCTTAGGACTAGCGGGGGGGTCAGGGGAGACCCAGTACTTC
-	TRBJ1-2	-	TRBV4-2	CASSQSSKGDYGYTF	TGTGCCAGCAGCCAATCCTCGAAAGGGGACTATGGCTACACCTTC
-	TRBJ2-1	-	TRBV11-2	CASSYSIPYNEQFF	TGTGCCAGCAGCTATAGCATCCCCTACAATGAGCAGTTCTTC
-	TRBJ1-1	-	TRBV6-5	CASSYSGAVGTEAFF	TGTGCCAGCAGTTACTCGGGAGCGGTCGGCACTGAAGCTTTCTTT
TRBD2	TRBJ2-1	-	TRBV28	CASSSGGAEDDEQFF	TGTGCCAGCAGTTCGGGGGGGGCCGAAGATGATGAGCAGTTCTTC
TRBD1	TRBJ1-2	-	TRBV9	CASSVRDREGYTF	TGTGCCAGCAGCGTCCGGGACAGGGAAGGCTACACCTTC
TRBD1	TRBJ1-1	-	TRBV7-2	CASSLWDRAAFF	TGTGCCAGCAGCTTATGGGACAGGGCGGCTTTCTTT
-	TRBJ1-5	-	TRBV24-1	CATSDVGERQPQHF	TGTGCCACCAGTGATGTCGGGGAACGGCAGCCCCAGCATTTT
-	TRBJ1-6	few	TRBV5-4	CASSLEQANSPLHF	TGTGCCAGCAGCTTGGAACAGGCAAATTCACCCCTCCACTTT
-	TRBJ2-7	-	TRBV4-1	CASSQIWGILSYEQYF	TGCGCCAGCAGCCAAATTTGGGGCATTTTAAGCTACGAGCAGTACTTC
-	TRBJ2-3	-	TRBV15	CATSRDKAGALTDTQYF	TGTGCCACCAGCAGAGATAAAGCGGGCGCCCTCACAGATACGCAGTATTTT
TRBD1	TRBJ2-5	-	TRBV19	CASSPWTGGHGETQYF	TGTGCCAGTAGTCCCTGGACAGGGGGGCACGGGGAGACCCAGTACTTC
-	TRBJ2-1	-	TRBV3-1/TRBV3-2	CASSQEGLGANEQFF	TGTGCCAGCAGCCAAGAAGGGTTAGGGGCTAATGAGCAGTTCTTC
TRBD1	TRBJ1-2	-	TRBV20-1	CSARTGDGYTF	TGCAGTGCGCGGACAGGGGACGGCTACACCTTC
-	TRBJ2-1	-	TRBV25-1	CASSDRPDRDYNEQFF	TGTGCCAGCAGTGATCGGCCCGACAGAGACTACAATGAGCAGTTCTTC
TRBD1	TRBJ1-2	-	TRBV6-5	CASRLGQGYGYTF	TGTGCCAGCAGGCTAGGACAGGGTTATGGCTACACCTTC
-	TRBJ1-1	-	TRBV7-9	CASSLRGTEAFF	TGTGCCAGCAGCCTCAGGGGCACTGAAGCTTTCTTT
-	TRBJ1-5	few	TRBV28	CASSPRGRHSNQPQHF	TGTGCCAGCAGCCCCAGGGGTCGACATAGCAATCAGCCCCAGCATTTT
TRBD1	TRBJ2-5	-	TRBV6-5	CASSLRTGGGVETQYF	TGTGCCAGCAGTTTACGGACAGGGGGCGGAGTGGAGACCCAGTACTTC
-	TRBJ1-2	-	TRBV7-2	CASLGIGGAGKNYGYTF	TGTGCCAGTTTGGGGATCGGAGGGGCAGGGAAAAACTATGGCTACACCTTC
-	TRBJ1-5	-	TRBV11-2	CASSDRTDPGQPQHF	TGTGCCAGCAGCGACAGGACAGACCCGGGTCAGCCCCAGCATTTT
TRBD1	TRBJ1-2	few	TRBV6-5	CASSFQDRAKGGYTF	TGTGCCAGCAGTTTCCAGGACAGGGCCAAAGGGGGCTACACCTTC
-	TRBJ1-5	-	TRBV19	CASSIRQDNSGVPQHF	TGTGCCAGTAGTATCAGGCAGGATAATAGCGGGGTGCCCCAGCATTTT
-	TRBJ2-5	-	TRBV6-5	CASRAGKETQYF	TGTGCCAGCAGGGCGGGAAAAGAGACCCAGTACTTC
TRBD1	TRBJ1-1	-	TRBV5-1	CASSLGTGGYTEAFF	TGCGCCAGCAGCTTGGGAACAGGGGGTTACACTGAAGCTTTCTTT
TRBD2	TRBJ2-1	once	TRBV4-3	CASSQEGLAGSEQFF	TGCGCCAGCAGCCAAGAAGGACTAGCGGGGAGTGAGCAGTTCTTC
-	TRBJ1-2	few	TRBV7-2	CASSLGGSGGYTF	TGTGCCAGCAGCTTAGGAGGGTCCGGTGGCTACACCTTC
-	TRBJ1-2	-	TRBV18	CASSPGGGNGYTF	TGTGCCAGCTCACCAGGGGGAGGCAATGGCTACACCTTC
TRBD1	TRBJ1-5	-	TRBV29-1	CSARTGQNQPQHF	TGCAGCGCCCGGACAGGCCAAAATCAGCCCCAGCATTTT
-	TRBJ1-2	once	TRBV19	CASSRTIYGYTF	TGTGCCAGTAGTAGAACAATCTATGGCTACACCTTC
-	TRBJ1-5	-	TRBV18	CASAQASNQPQHF	TGTGCCAGCGCCCAGGCGAGCAATCAGCCCCAGCATTTT
TRBD1	TRBJ1-6	-	TRBV5-1	CASSLGQGRSPLHF	TGCGCCAGCAGCTTAGGACAGGGAAGATCACCCCTCCACTTT
-	TRBJ1-5	-	TRBV6-6	CASNTQGNQPQHF	TGTGCCAGCAACACGCAGGGAAACCAGCCCCAGCATTTT
TRBD1	TRBJ2-7	-	TRBV7-6	CASSTDRGEQYF	TGTGCCAGCAGCACTGACAGGGGCGAGCAGTACTTC